Listed below are T cell receptor beta chains from one sample, sequenced in a study of T-cell reconstitution after alpha-beta-depleted transplantation in children. TCRdb recomputed calls from the PCR reads with MiXCR, one row per CDR3 protein. This table has around 450,000 distinct CDR3 sequences, under 20% appearing once. Specimen: PBMCs, mostly from graft donor cells, collected 360 days after TCRalphabeta/CD19-depleted stem cell transplant. These receptors were collected from a boy under two years old who had a stem cell transplant for Wiskott-Aldrich syndrome, so the T cells may come from the graft donor. The CDR3 runs from the conserved cysteine through the conserved F or W.

TRBJ2-5	TRBV2	CASSVERVEETQYF
TRBJ2-5	TRBV24-1	CATSDPRSAGETQYF
TRBJ2-1	TRBV7-9	CASSLIKQGVFYNEQFF
TRBJ2-5	TRBV3-1	CASSQGEGSQETQYF
TRBJ1-6	TRBV12-3/TRBV12-4	CASSFHRGKHNSPLHF
TRBJ2-3	TRBV29-1	CSVEDRSTDTQYF
TRBJ2-7	TRBV2	CASMSRGEQYF
TRBJ2-4	TRBV5-1	CASSPTPGVWNIQYF
TRBJ2-7	TRBV19	CASSIQGGSYEQYF
TRBJ2-1	TRBV12-3/TRBV12-4	CAVSGLAGGPNEQFF
TRBJ2-5	TRBV18	CASSPQKNIQETQYF
TRBJ2-1	TRBV12-3/TRBV12-4	CASSLRGSGGGNEQFF
TRBJ1-5	TRBV6-1	CASRRRDAGNQPQHF
TRBJ2-4	TRBV7-9	CASSLDRDIQYF
TRBJ1-4	TRBV12-3/TRBV12-4	CASSFKWAAATNEKLFF
TRBJ2-3	TRBV30	CAWGSSGTDTQYF